The clone carrying this T cell receptor (beta chain) was found many times. Antigen unknown. The record originates from a study of CD8 T cells in ankylosing spondylitis. Via MiXCR, TCRdb re-called the 5' RACE reads, giving one row per CDR3 protein. The sample has about 130,000 distinct CDR3 sequences; around 9.7% are singletons. Notes on the study in general: Matched ankylosing spondylitis synovial fluid reportedly contained a significantly enriched population of disease-linked clones.

Sequencing input: blood, either unsorted or a sorted T cell fraction (not recorded which). The TCR was taken from a male donor with ankylosing spondylitis or in good health (not recorded which).

CDR3 bases: TGTGCCAGCAGCGTGACGACAGATACCGGGGAGCTGTTTTTT. Protein: CASSVTTDTGELFF. This rearrangement joins TRBV9 to TRBJ2-2; a weak D match, TRBD1 (5 bases). Germline lookup yields CDR1 SGDLS and CDR2 YYNGEE. The CDR3 runs 14 residues. Trimming cost V 2 bases and J 5 bases, with 10 bases left between them.